The rows below give T cell receptor beta chains drawn from one sample of a study of T cells in Graves' hyperthyroidism and ophthalmopathy. In TCRdb, the multiplex PCR reads were re-called with MiXCR into one record per CDR3 protein. This table holds some 490,000 distinct CDR3 sequences, roughly 23% found once. The source material was blood. These receptors originate from a woman in her seventies with Graves' ophthalmopathy. Each CDR3 is given with its conserved first and last residue. Each record gives: clone size, V gene, D gene, J gene, CDR3 DNA, CDR3 protein. The D gene is left open where the match is weak. Not all rows give a size; the values are once, few, many and, for expanded clones, a class.

clone size: .; V gene: TRBV28; D gene: TRBD2; J gene: TRBJ2-1; CDR3 DNA: TGTGCCAGCAGTTTTATGGCTAGCGGGTACAATGAGCAGTTCTTC; CDR3 protein: CASSFMASGYNEQFF
clone size: .; V gene: TRBV7-2; D gene: TRBD1; J gene: TRBJ2-1; CDR3 DNA: TGTGCCAGCAGCTCGGACAGGGAGCAGTTCTTC; CDR3 protein: CASSSDREQFF
clone size: few; V gene: TRBV6-1; D gene: TRBD1; J gene: TRBJ1-5; CDR3 DNA: TGTGCCAGCAGTTCACAGGGGCCCGCTAGGGCCCAGCATTTT; CDR3 protein: CASSSQGPARAQHF
clone size: .; V gene: TRBV6-2/TRBV6-3; D gene: TRBD2; J gene: TRBJ2-2; CDR3 DNA: TGTGCCAGCAGACCTCTGACTAGCGGGAGGACCCCGAACACCGGGGAGCTGTTTTTT; CDR3 protein: CASRPLTSGRTPNTGELFF
clone size: .; V gene: TRBV15; D gene: .; J gene: TRBJ2-6; CDR3 DNA: TGTGCCACCAGCAGCGACTGGACAGCTGGGGCCAACGTCCTGACTTTC; CDR3 protein: CATSSDWTAGANVLTF
clone size: many; V gene: TRBV2; D gene: TRBD1; J gene: TRBJ2-2; CDR3 DNA: TGTGCCAGCAGTCGGACAGGGAGCGGGGAGCTGTTTTTT; CDR3 protein: CASSRTGSGELFF
clone size: .; V gene: TRBV20-1; D gene: .; J gene: TRBJ2-3; CDR3 DNA: TGCAGTGCCCTAGGTTGGGCAGATACGCAGTATTTT; CDR3 protein: CSALGWADTQYF
clone size: few; V gene: TRBV6-5; D gene: .; J gene: TRBJ2-5; CDR3 DNA: TGTGCCAGCAGTTACTCGCACACGGGCAGGGAAAGGGAGACCCAGTACTTC; CDR3 protein: CASSYSHTGRERETQYF
clone size: few; V gene: TRBV12-3/TRBV12-4; D gene: .; J gene: TRBJ2-5; CDR3 DNA: TGTGCCAGCAGTCCTGGGGCTAGTTGGGAAGAGACCCAGTACTTC; CDR3 protein: CASSPGASWEETQYF
clone size: few; V gene: TRBV7-2; D gene: TRBD2; J gene: TRBJ2-3; CDR3 DNA: TGTGCCAGCAGCTTAGCCGGAGGGGGACTAGCGGGAGATACGCAGTATTTT; CDR3 protein: CASSLAGGGLAGDTQYF
clone size: few; V gene: TRBV20-1; D gene: .; J gene: TRBJ1-1; CDR3 DNA: TGCAGTGCTAGGAGACTACAACAGGGAGATACTGAAGCTTTCTTT; CDR3 protein: CSARRLQQGDTEAFF
clone size: .; V gene: TRBV20-1; D gene: TRBD1; J gene: TRBJ2-3; CDR3 DNA: TGCAGTGCAGCGGAGACAGGGGGCGCCTTGAGCGCAGATACGCAGTATTTT; CDR3 protein: CSAAETGGALSADTQYF
clone size: .; V gene: TRBV10-3; D gene: TRBD2; J gene: TRBJ2-1; CDR3 DNA: TGTGCCATCAGTGCGGGACTAGCGGGGTACAATGAGCAGTTCTTC; CDR3 protein: CAISAGLAGYNEQFF
clone size: few; V gene: TRBV18; D gene: .; J gene: TRBJ2-1; CDR3 DNA: TGTGCCAGCTCACCACTGCTGTCACGGGGTGAGCAGTTCTTC; CDR3 protein: CASSPLLSRGEQFF
clone size: few; V gene: TRBV4-1; D gene: TRBD1; J gene: TRBJ1-2; CDR3 DNA: TGCGCCAGCAGCCATCAGCCCCCGGGACAGAACTATGGCTACACCTTC; CDR3 protein: CASSHQPPGQNYGYTF
clone size: few; V gene: TRBV3-1; D gene: TRBD2; J gene: TRBJ2-5; CDR3 DNA: TGTGCCAGCAGTCGGACTAGCGCCGGCTTCCAAGAGACCCAGTACTTC; CDR3 protein: CASSRTSAGFQETQYF
clone size: .; V gene: TRBV6-1; D gene: .; J gene: TRBJ2-5; CDR3 DNA: TGTGCCAGCAGTGCAGGGACAACGCAAGAGACCCAGTACTTC; CDR3 protein: CASSAGTTQETQYF
clone size: .; V gene: TRBV20-1; D gene: .; J gene: TRBJ2-1; CDR3 DNA: TGCAGTGCTAGGGGTTTACTAGCCCGAGATGAGCAGTTCTTC; CDR3 protein: CSARGLLARDEQFF
clone size: many; V gene: TRBV7-2; D gene: TRBD2; J gene: TRBJ2-3; CDR3 DNA: TGTGCCAGCAGCCATAGCGGGAGATCAGATACGCAGTATTTT; CDR3 protein: CASSHSGRSDTQYF
clone size: many; V gene: TRBV7-2; D gene: .; J gene: TRBJ2-3; CDR3 DNA: TGTGCCAGCAGCTTCCGGGACCCCACGACAGATACGCAGTATTTT; CDR3 protein: CASSFRDPTTDTQYF
clone size: .; V gene: TRBV7-9; D gene: .; J gene: TRBJ1-2; CDR3 DNA: TGTGCCAGCAGCTTACTCCATAGGCAGGTGACCGGCTACACCTTC; CDR3 protein: CASSLLHRQVTGYTF
clone size: many; V gene: TRBV28; D gene: .; J gene: TRBJ1-2; CDR3 DNA: TGTGCCAGCAGTTTATTGTTTTCAGGACAGAGCTACACCTTC; CDR3 protein: CASSLLFSGQSYTF
clone size: few; V gene: TRBV28; D gene: .; J gene: TRBJ1-1; CDR3 DNA: TGTGCCAGCAGAAAGAGGGCGGCTCCGAACACTGAAGCTTTCTTT; CDR3 protein: CASRKRAAPNTEAFF
clone size: few; V gene: TRBV10-2; D gene: .; J gene: TRBJ1-2; CDR3 DNA: TGCGCCAGCTATGAACTTGGCTACACCTTC; CDR3 protein: CASYELGYTF
clone size: few; V gene: TRBV5-1; D gene: .; J gene: TRBJ2-1; CDR3 DNA: TGCGCCAGTAGCGACAACTACAATGAGCAGTTCTTC; CDR3 protein: CASSDNYNEQFF
clone size: .; V gene: TRBV6-1; D gene: .; J gene: TRBJ1-1; CDR3 DNA: TGTGCCAGCAGTGTCCGACTCATGAACACTGAAGCTTTCTTT; CDR3 protein: CASSVRLMNTEAFF
clone size: many; V gene: TRBV2; D gene: TRBD2; J gene: TRBJ2-7; CDR3 DNA: TGTGCCAGTAAAGCCATCTTGGGACTAGCAGCCGAGCAGTACTTC; CDR3 protein: CASKAILGLAAEQYF
clone size: .; V gene: TRBV18; D gene: .; J gene: TRBJ2-7; CDR3 DNA: TGTGCCAGCTCACAGACAGGTCCCTACGAGCAGTACTTC; CDR3 protein: CASSQTGPYEQYF
clone size: .; V gene: TRBV28; D gene: TRBD2; J gene: TRBJ2-7; CDR3 DNA: TGTGCCAGCAAATTGGGTCAGGGGCTAGCGGGAGGAGGCTCCTACGAGCAGTACTTC; CDR3 protein: CASKLGQGLAGGGSYEQYF
clone size: .; V gene: TRBV15; D gene: TRBD1; J gene: TRBJ1-1; CDR3 DNA: TGTGCCACCAGCAGAGATAGCAGGGGGGTAACTGAAGCTTTCTTT; CDR3 protein: CATSRDSRGVTEAFF
clone size: many; V gene: TRBV20-1; D gene: .; J gene: TRBJ2-7; CDR3 DNA: TGCAGTGCTCCGAGGGCAGGCCGAACGATCTACGAGCAGTACTTC; CDR3 protein: CSAPRAGRTIYEQYF
clone size: few; V gene: TRBV10-3; D gene: .; J gene: TRBJ2-5; CDR3 DNA: TGTGCCATCAGTGAGTCGTGGAGGAGCCAAGAGACCCAGTACTTC; CDR3 protein: CAISESWRSQETQYF
clone size: many; V gene: TRBV7-8; D gene: .; J gene: TRBJ2-3; CDR3 DNA: TGTGCCAGCAGCTTCCAACCTCGGGATACGCAGTATTTT; CDR3 protein: CASSFQPRDTQYF
clone size: .; V gene: TRBV28; D gene: TRBD1; J gene: TRBJ2-5; CDR3 DNA: TGTGCCAGCAGTGGGTGGACAGGGGGGGGCCAAGAGACCCAGTACTTC; CDR3 protein: CASSGWTGGGQETQYF
clone size: .; V gene: TRBV18; D gene: .; J gene: TRBJ1-6; CDR3 DNA: TGTGCCAGCTCACTACGGGAGAATATCTCACCCCTCCACTTT; CDR3 protein: CASSLRENISPLHF
clone size: .; V gene: TRBV2; D gene: .; J gene: TRBJ1-1; CDR3 DNA: TGTGCCAGCAGTGAAGCGGGGGGGGTGAGAGCTTTCTTT; CDR3 protein: CASSEAGGVRAFF
clone size: many; V gene: TRBV11-2; D gene: TRBD1; J gene: TRBJ2-3; CDR3 DNA: TGTGCCAGCAGCGGACTCGGGACAGAGACGCAGTATTTT; CDR3 protein: CASSGLGTETQYF
clone size: few; V gene: TRBV28; D gene: .; J gene: TRBJ1-5; CDR3 DNA: TGTGCCAGCAGTTTCCTGGCGAATCAGCCCCAGCATTTT; CDR3 protein: CASSFLANQPQHF
clone size: .; V gene: TRBV5-1; D gene: TRBD1; J gene: TRBJ1-1; CDR3 DNA: TGCGCCAGCAGTCAACAGGGGGCGAGCACTGAAGCTTTCTTT; CDR3 protein: CASSQQGASTEAFF
clone size: many; V gene: TRBV7-3; D gene: .; J gene: TRBJ2-7; CDR3 DNA: TGTGCCAGCAGCTTAACTACGATGGCCTACGAGCAGTACTTC; CDR3 protein: CASSLTTMAYEQYF
clone size: many; V gene: TRBV2; D gene: TRBD2; J gene: TRBJ2-5; CDR3 DNA: TGTGCCAGCAGTTGGACTAGCGGGAGTGAGACCCAGTACTTC; CDR3 protein: CASSWTSGSETQYF
clone size: .; V gene: TRBV30; D gene: .; J gene: TRBJ2-1; CDR3 DNA: TGTGCCTGGATCGGGGGCGGAAAGGGTGAGCAGTTCTTC; CDR3 protein: CAWIGGGKGEQFF
clone size: many; V gene: TRBV2; D gene: TRBD1; J gene: TRBJ1-2; CDR3 DNA: TGTGCCAGCAGTATCACAGGGGTGGATGGCTACACCTTC; CDR3 protein: CASSITGVDGYTF
clone size: few; V gene: TRBV12-3/TRBV12-4; D gene: .; J gene: TRBJ2-7; CDR3 DNA: TGTGCCAGCAGTTTGAACAGCTTGTCAGGCGAGCAGTACTTC; CDR3 protein: CASSLNSLSGEQYF
clone size: .; V gene: TRBV7-2; D gene: .; J gene: TRBJ2-2; CDR3 DNA: TGTGCCAGCAGCCGCACAGTTGGGGCCGGGGAGCTGTTTTTT; CDR3 protein: CASSRTVGAGELFF
clone size: .; V gene: TRBV6-2/TRBV6-3; D gene: .; J gene: TRBJ2-1; CDR3 DNA: TGTGCCAGCATGGTAGAGTTCGCTGGATACAATGAGCAGTTCTTC; CDR3 protein: CASMVEFAGYNEQFF
clone size: .; V gene: TRBV4-2; D gene: .; J gene: TRBJ2-3; CDR3 DNA: TGTGCCAGCAGCCAAGATCCTAACACAGATACGCAGTATTTT; CDR3 protein: CASSQDPNTDTQYF
clone size: many; V gene: TRBV27; D gene: .; J gene: TRBJ1-2; CDR3 DNA: TGTGCCAGCAGTACGAGGGAGACTAACTATGGCTACACCTTC; CDR3 protein: CASSTRETNYGYTF
clone size: once; V gene: TRBV5-1; D gene: TRBD2; J gene: TRBJ2-1; CDR3 DNA: TGCGCCAGCAGACCGACTAGCGGAGGATACAATGAGCAGTTCTTC; CDR3 protein: CASRPTSGGYNEQFF
clone size: few; V gene: TRBV24-1; D gene: TRBD2; J gene: TRBJ2-7; CDR3 DNA: TGTGCCACCAGTGTCCTCGGGACTAGCGGGAGATACGAGCAGTACTTC; CDR3 protein: CATSVLGTSGRYEQYF
clone size: .; V gene: TRBV11-2; D gene: .; J gene: TRBJ2-5; CDR3 DNA: TGTGCCAGCAGCTTAGTCCCGGGAGTTGAAGAGACCCAGTACTTC; CDR3 protein: CASSLVPGVEETQYF
clone size: few; V gene: TRBV5-1; D gene: .; J gene: TRBJ2-7; CDR3 DNA: TGCGCCAGTACAGCGGTGGGGAACGGGGGCTACGAGCAGTACTTC; CDR3 protein: CASTAVGNGGYEQYF
clone size: .; V gene: TRBV5-1; D gene: TRBD1; J gene: TRBJ1-2; CDR3 DNA: TGCGCCAGCAGCCTCGGACAGGGCGGGAATGGCTACACCTTC; CDR3 protein: CASSLGQGGNGYTF